This T cell receptor beta chain was found in a study of T cell repertoires in cytomegalovirus infection. Study overall: Public TCR beta signatures provided an indication of both CMV infection and a matching HLA type. Broader study findings: Pooled public TCR beta family frequency picked out CMV carriers with the relevant HLA.

TCRdb fed the reads into MiXCR, producing one record per CDR3 protein. The sample holds around 260,000 distinct CDR3 sequences; approximately 9% are singletons and the top ten take about 14%. The CDR3 totals 16 residues. Looked up from germline, CDR1 is SGHTA and CDR2 is FQGNSA. V shed 0 bases, J shed 5 bases, and the junction held 7 bases outside the gene matches. The table lists this clonotype with many counts. The antigen is unknown. The V and J genes are TRBV7-2 and TRBJ2-3; 8 nucleotides match TRBD1. The sequence came from a human donor in good health (CMV status not recorded). Some clones in this sample may be carry-over from other donors' samples. Sequencing was carried out using PBMCs. CDR3 loop: CASSLASLQGEDTQYF. In nucleotides, the CDR3 is TGTGCCAGCAGCTTAGCCTCTCTACAGGGGGAAGATACGCAGTATTTT.